A single sample is the source of the 4 T cell receptor beta chains below, sequenced in a study of regulatory T cells in long-lasting Graves disease. CDR3-region Arm-PCR and iRepertoire HTBI primers produced the TCR beta libraries. TCRdb passed the multiplex PCR reads through MiXCR, listing each CDR3 protein once. The table records over 450,000 distinct CDR3 sequences, about 12% of them present only once. Time point reported: newly diagnosed GD, antithyroid drugs for less than 3 months. PBMCs provided the RNA from which the TCR library was made. A further study also used this sample, focusing on T cells in Graves' hyperthyroidism and ophthalmopathy.

Sequencing used peripheral blood mononuclear cells (PBMCs), obtained at new diagnosis, from a patient treated with antithyroid drugs. The origin of the receptors is a woman aged 30 to 39 with Graves disease.

The genes are TRBV25-1 and TRBJ1-3, with unresolved D. The CDR3 is made up of 15 amino acids. The V end was cut by 6 bases, the J end by 4 bases, with 16 bases between. Germline CDR1 is MGHDK and CDR2 is SYGVNS. The chain's CDR3 is CASSEDGSRGNTIYF. As DNA, the CDR3 is TGTGCCAGCAGCGAAGACGGTAGCAGGGGAAACACCATATATTTT. Filled out from reference TRBV25-1 and TRBJ1-3, the complete variable domain reads EADIYQTPRYLVIGTGKKITLECSQTMGHDKMYWYQQDPGMELHLIHYSYGVNSTEKGDLSSESTVSRIRTEHFPLTLESARPSHTSQYLCASSEDGSRGNTIYFGEGSWLTVV.

This clonotype was seen only a few times. The chain couples TRBV6-5 to TRBJ1-1; unclear D gene. Trimming stripped 4 bases from V and 8 bases from J, with 8 bases between. CDR1 is MNHEY and CDR2 is SVGAGI in the germline V gene. The CDR3 totals 11 residues. CDR3 loop: CASSSAGEAFF. CDR3 nucleotide sequence: TGTGCCAGCAGTTCTGCAGGCGAAGCTTTCTTT.

This clonotype has ten or more counts. V is TRBV2 and J is TRBJ2-6; no definite D call. CDR1 and CDR2 (germline): SNHLY, FYNNEI. The length of the CDR3 is 16 residues. Trimming cost V 5 bases and J 4 bases, with 15 bases left between them. The CDR3 DNA sequence: TGTGCCAGCAGTCCCGTGGGCGGTGAGGGGGCCAACGTCCTGACTTTC. Protein: CASSPVGGEGANVLTF.

This clonotype has at least ten counts. This rearrangement joins TRBV28 to TRBJ2-3; no definite D call. The germline V gene encodes CDR1 MDHEN and CDR2 SYDVKM. This CDR3 has 13 amino acids. V was clipped by 2 bases and J by 4 bases, with 7 bases between them. The CDR3 region has the DNA TGTGCCAGCAGTTTAGGAATGGCAGATACGCAGTATTTT. Translating it yields CASSLGMADTQYF.